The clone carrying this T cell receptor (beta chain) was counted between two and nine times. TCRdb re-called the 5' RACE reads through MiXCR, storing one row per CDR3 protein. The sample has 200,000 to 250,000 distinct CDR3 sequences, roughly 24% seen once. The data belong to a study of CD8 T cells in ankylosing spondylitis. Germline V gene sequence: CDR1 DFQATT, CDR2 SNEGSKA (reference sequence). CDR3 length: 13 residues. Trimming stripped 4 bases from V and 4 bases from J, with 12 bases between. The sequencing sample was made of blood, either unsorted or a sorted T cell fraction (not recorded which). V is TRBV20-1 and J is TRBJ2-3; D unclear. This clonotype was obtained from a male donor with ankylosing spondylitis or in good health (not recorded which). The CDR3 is CSATPPMADTQYF. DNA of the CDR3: TGCAGTGCTACCCCGCCCATGGCAGATACGCAGTATTTT.